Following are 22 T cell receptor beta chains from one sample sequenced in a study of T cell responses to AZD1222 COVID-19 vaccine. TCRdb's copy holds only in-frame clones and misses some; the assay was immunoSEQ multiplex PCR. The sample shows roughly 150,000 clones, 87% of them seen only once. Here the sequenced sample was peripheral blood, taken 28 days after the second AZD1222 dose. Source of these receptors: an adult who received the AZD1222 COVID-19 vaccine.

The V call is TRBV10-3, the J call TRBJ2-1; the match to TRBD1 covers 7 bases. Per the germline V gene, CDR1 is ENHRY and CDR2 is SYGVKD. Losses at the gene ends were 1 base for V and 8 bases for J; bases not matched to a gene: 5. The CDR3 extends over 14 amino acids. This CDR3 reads CAISELRGRDEQFF. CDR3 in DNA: TGTGCCATCAGTGAGTTGAGGGGGCGGGATGAGCAGTTCTTC.

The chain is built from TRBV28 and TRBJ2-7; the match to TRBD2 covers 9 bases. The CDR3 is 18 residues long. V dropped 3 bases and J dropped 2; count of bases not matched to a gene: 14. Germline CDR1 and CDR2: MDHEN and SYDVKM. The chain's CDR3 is CASSLVVAGVGAPYEQYF. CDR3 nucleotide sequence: TGTGCCAGCAGTTTGGTGGTAGCGGGAGTAGGGGCCCCCTACGAGCAGTACTTC.

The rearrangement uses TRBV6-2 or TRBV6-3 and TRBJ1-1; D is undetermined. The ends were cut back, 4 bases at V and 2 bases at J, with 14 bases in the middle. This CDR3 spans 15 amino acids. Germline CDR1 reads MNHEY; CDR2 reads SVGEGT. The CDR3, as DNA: TGTGCCAGCAGTTCCTGGTACGCGGGCAACACTGAAGCTTTCTTT. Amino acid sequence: CASSSWYAGNTEAFF.

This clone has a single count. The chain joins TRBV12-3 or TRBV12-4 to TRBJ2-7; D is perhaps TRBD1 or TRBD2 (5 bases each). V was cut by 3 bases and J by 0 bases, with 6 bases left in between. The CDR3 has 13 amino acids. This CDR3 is CASSFGGSYEQYF. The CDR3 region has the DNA TGTGCCAGCAGTTTTGGGGGCTCCTACGAGCAGTACTTC.

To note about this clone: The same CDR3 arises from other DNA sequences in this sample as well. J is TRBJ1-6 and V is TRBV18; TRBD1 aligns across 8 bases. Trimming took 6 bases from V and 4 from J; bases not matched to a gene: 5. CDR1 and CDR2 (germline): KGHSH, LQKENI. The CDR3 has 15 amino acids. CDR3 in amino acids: CASSPDRAYNSPLHF. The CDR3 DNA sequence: TGTGCCAGCTCTCCGGACAGGGCATATAATTCACCCCTCCACTTT.

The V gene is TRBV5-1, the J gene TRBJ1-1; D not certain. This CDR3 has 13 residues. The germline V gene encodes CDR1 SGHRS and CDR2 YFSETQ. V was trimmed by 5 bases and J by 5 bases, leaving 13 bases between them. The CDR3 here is CASRINVVTEAFF. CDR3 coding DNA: TGCGCCAGCAGGATCAATGTCGTGACTGAAGCTTTCTTT.

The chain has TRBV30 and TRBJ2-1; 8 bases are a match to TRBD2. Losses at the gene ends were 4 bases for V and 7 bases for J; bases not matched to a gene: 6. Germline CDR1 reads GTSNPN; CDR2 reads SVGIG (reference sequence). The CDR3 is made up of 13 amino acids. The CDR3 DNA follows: TGTGCCTGGACGGGGGGGGAGTGGAATGAGCAGTTCTTC. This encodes CAWTGGEWNEQFF.

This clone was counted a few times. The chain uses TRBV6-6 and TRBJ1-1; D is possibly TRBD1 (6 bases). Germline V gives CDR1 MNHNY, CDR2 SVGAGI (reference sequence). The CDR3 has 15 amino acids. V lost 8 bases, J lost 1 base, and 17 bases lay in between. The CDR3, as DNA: TGTGCCAGCCAAAGTGGACAGACGAGGAACACTGAAGCTTTCTTT. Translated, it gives CASQSGQTRNTEAFF.

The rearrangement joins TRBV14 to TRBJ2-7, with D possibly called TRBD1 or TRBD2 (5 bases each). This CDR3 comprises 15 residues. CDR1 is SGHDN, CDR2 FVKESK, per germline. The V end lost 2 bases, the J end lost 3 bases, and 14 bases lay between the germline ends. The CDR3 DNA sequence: TGTGCCAGCAGCCAATACACTTCAGGGAGCTACGAGCAGTACTTC. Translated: CASSQYTSGSYEQYF.

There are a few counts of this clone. CDR3 DNA: TGCGCCAGCAGCCAAGAATTAATGAGGGTTACTAACTATGGCTACACCTTC. This encodes CASSQELMRVTNYGYTF. V usage is TRBV4-1 and J usage is TRBJ1-2, with unresolved D. The V gene lost 0 bases and the J gene lost 0 bases, with 14 bases spanning the gap. Germline-derived CDR1 and CDR2 are MGHRA and YSYEKL. This CDR3 has 17 residues.

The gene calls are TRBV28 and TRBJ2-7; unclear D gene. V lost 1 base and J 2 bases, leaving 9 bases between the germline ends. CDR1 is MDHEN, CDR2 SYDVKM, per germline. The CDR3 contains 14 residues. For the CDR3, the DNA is TGTGCCAGCAGTTTATATGGCGGTACCTACGAGCAGTACTTC. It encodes CASSLYGGTYEQYF.

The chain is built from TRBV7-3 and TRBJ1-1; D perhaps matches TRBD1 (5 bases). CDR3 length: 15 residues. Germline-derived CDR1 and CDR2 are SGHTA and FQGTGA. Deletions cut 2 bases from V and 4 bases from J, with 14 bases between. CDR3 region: CASSLGSKGATEAFF. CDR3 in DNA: TGTGCCAGCAGCTTAGGGTCTAAAGGGGCCACTGAAGCTTTCTTT.

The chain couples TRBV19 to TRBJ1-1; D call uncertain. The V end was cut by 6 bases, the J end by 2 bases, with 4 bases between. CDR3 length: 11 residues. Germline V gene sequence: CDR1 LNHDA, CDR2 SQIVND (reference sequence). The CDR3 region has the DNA TGTGCCAGTAGGGAAAACACTGAAGCTTTCTTT. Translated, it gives CASRENTEAFF.

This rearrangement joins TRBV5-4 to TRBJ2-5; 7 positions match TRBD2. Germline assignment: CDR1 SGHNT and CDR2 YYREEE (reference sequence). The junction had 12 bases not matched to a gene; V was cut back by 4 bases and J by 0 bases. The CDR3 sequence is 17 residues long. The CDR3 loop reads CASSGGGRELNQETQYF. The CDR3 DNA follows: TGTGCCAGCAGCGGGGGTGGGCGGGAGTTGAACCAAGAGACCCAGTACTTC.

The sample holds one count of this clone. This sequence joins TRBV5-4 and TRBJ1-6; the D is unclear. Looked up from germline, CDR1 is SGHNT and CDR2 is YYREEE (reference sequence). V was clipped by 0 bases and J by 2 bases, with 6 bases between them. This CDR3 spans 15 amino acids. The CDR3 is CASSLEAAYNSPLHF. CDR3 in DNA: TGTGCCAGCAGCTTGGAGGCTGCCTATAATTCACCCCTCCACTTT.

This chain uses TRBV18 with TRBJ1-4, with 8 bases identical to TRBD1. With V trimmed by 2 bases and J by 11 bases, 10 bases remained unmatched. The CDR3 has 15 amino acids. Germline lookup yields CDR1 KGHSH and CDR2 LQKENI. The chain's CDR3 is CASSPRGTGAGKLFF. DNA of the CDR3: TGTGCCAGCTCACCAAGGGGGACAGGCGCGGGGAAACTGTTTTTT.

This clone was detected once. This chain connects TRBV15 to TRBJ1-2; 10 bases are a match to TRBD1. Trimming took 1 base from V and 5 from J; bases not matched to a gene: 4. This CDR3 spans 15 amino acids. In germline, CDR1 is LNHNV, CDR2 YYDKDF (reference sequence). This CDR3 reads CATSRGTGGGYGYTF. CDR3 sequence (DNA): TGTGCCACCAGCAGAGGGACAGGGGGTGGGTATGGCTACACCTTC. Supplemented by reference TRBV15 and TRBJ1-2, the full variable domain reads DAMVIQNPRYQVTQFGKPVTLSCSQTLNHNVMYWYQQKSSQAPKLLFHYYDKDFNNEADTPDNFQSRRPNTSFCFLDIRSPGLGDTAMYLCATSRGTGGGYGYTFGSGTRLTVV.

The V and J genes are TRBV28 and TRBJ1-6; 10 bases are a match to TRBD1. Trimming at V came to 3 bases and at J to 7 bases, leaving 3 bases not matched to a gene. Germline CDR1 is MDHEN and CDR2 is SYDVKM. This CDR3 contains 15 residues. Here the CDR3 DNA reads TGTGCCAGCAGTTTGGGGGGACAGGGGAATTCACCCCTCCACTTT. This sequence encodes CASSLGGQGNSPLHF.

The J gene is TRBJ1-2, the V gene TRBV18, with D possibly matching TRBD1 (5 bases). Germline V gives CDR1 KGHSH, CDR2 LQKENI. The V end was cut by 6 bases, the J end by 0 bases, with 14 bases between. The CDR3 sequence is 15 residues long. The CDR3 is CASSHGTSTNYGYTF. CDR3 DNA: TGTGCCAGCTCTCATGGGACCTCCACTAACTATGGCTACACCTTC.

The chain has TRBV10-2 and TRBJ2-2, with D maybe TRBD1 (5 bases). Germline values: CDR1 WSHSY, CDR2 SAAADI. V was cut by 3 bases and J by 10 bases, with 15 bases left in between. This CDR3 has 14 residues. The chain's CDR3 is CASSERGSPVELFF. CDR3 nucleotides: TGCGCCAGCAGTGAAAGGGGCTCGCCGGTGGAGCTGTTTTTT.

This chain's CDR3 is CATSRTANTGELFF. The CDR3 nucleotides are TGTGCCACCTCCAGGACAGCGAACACCGGGGAGCTGTTTTTT. The V gene is TRBV24-1, the J gene TRBJ2-2, with D maybe TRBD1 (6 bases). The CDR3 sequence is 14 residues long. Trimming removed 9 bases at V and 0 bases at J, with 10 bases between. Germline CDR1 is KGHDR and CDR2 is SFDVKD.

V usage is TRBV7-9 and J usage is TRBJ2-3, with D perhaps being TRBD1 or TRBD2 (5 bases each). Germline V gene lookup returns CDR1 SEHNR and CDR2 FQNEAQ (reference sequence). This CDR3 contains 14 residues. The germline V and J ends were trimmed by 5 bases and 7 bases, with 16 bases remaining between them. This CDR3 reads CASSPQGERNTQYF. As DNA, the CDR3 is TGTGCCAGCAGCCCCCAAGGGGAGAGAAATACGCAGTATTTT.